Following are 17 T cell receptor beta chains from one sample sequenced in a study of T cell responses to AZD1222 COVID-19 vaccine. Profiling relied on immunoSEQ multiplex PCR, and the TCRdb table lists in-frame clones only, not all of them. The table records approximately 160,000 clones, over 75% of them present only once. The sequenced sample was peripheral blood, obtained on day 0 of AZD1222 vaccination. These receptors were obtained from an adult in good health.

The genes are TRBV5-1 and TRBJ2-2; D might be TRBD1 or TRBD2, each matching 6 bases. Germline V CDR1 and CDR2: SGHRS, YFSETQ. The V gene lost 1 base and the J gene lost 2 bases, with 9 bases spanning the gap. The CDR3 is 15 amino acids. The CDR3 reads CASSLWGANTGELFF. In DNA form, the CDR3 reads TGCGCCAGCAGCTTGTGGGGGGCTAACACCGGGGAGCTGTTTTTT.

This rearrangement joins TRBV4-2 to TRBJ2-7; D is unresolved. Germline V CDR1 and CDR2: LGHNA, YNFKEQ. Trimming removed 3 bases at V and 1 base at J, with 10 bases between. This CDR3 is built from 14 residues. CDR3 coding DNA: TGTGCCAGCAGCCAGGGCAGAGAGTCCTACGAGCAGTACTTC. Translated: CASSQGRESYEQYF.

The gene calls are TRBV5-1 and TRBJ1-1, with 8 bases matching TRBD1. This CDR3 contains 14 residues. Trimming at V came to 4 bases and at J to 4 bases, leaving 6 bases not matched to a gene. From germline, CDR1 is SGHRS and CDR2 YFSETQ. CDR3 nucleotide sequence: TGCGCCAGCAGCAAACAGGGGGTTGGCACTGAAGCTTTCTTT. Its translation is CASSKQGVGTEAFF.

The rearrangement joins TRBV10-3 to TRBJ2-2; a weak D match, TRBD1 (6 bases). The germline gives CDR1 ENHRY, CDR2 SYGVKD. Trimming stripped 4 bases from V and 2 bases from J, with 14 bases between. The CDR3 covers 16 residues. The CDR3 DNA reads as TGTGCCATCAGTGTACTGCCAGGGACAAACACCGGGGAGCTGTTTTTT. It yields the protein CAISVLPGTNTGELFF.

The rearrangement uses TRBV6-6 and TRBJ1-6; maybe TRBD1 (6 bases). Between the trimmed V and J ends, which lost 6 bases and 0 bases, there was a span of 15 bases. This CDR3 is built from 17 residues. Germline CDR1 and CDR2: MNHNY and SVGAGI (reference sequence). The CDR3 region has the DNA TGTGCCAGCAGCCGAGGACAGCCGAGCTCCTATAATTCACCCCTCCACTTT. It is translated as CASSRGQPSSYNSPLHF.

In this sample, this clone turned up a few times. The chain combines TRBV27 with TRBJ2-1; maybe TRBD2 (6 bases). V was pared by 8 bases and J by 7 bases, with 21 bases between. Germline values: CDR1 MNHEY, CDR2 SMNVEV (reference sequence). The length of the CDR3 is 15 residues. The CDR3 DNA follows: TGTGCCAGCGCCCTATTGCGGGGATCAGCTAATGAGCAGTTCTTC. Its translation: CASALLRGSANEQFF.

The chain carries TRBV6-5 and TRBJ2-2, with D hard to call. The germline V gene has CDR1 MNHEY and CDR2 SVGAGI. Trimming took off 6 bases at V and 1 base at J, with 9 bases between the two ends. CDR3 length: 14 residues. CDR3 nucleotides: TGTGCCAGCAGGGATCGACAGAACACCGGGGAGCTGTTTTTT. Translated, it gives CASRDRQNTGELFF.

J is TRBJ2-3 and V is TRBV5-8; the match to TRBD2 covers 12 bases. The CDR3 loop spans 14 amino acids. The germline gives CDR1 SGHTS, CDR2 YDEGEE. With 4 bases clipped from V and 8 bases from J, the junction kept 5 bases outside the gene matches. The CDR3 sequence: CASSPSGGAGTQYF. CDR3 bases: TGTGCCAGCAGCCCTAGCGGGGGGGCCGGTACGCAGTATTTT.

The count of this clone is one. The CDR3 here is CASRRGTDLTEAFF. The DNA for the CDR3 is TGTGCCAGCAGGCGGGGGACAGACCTCACTGAAGCTTTCTTT. The chain carries TRBV7-9 and TRBJ1-1; TRBD1 agrees at 7 bases. CDR3 length: 14 amino acids. Germline CDR1 is SEHNR and CDR2 is FQNEAQ (reference sequence). Trimming removed 6 bases from V and 4 bases from J; junction bases left unmatched: 8.

The J gene is TRBJ1-2, the V gene TRBV7-9; no firm D call. Trimming removed 3 bases at V and 8 bases at J, with 16 bases between. This CDR3 spans 14 amino acids. Per germline, CDR1 SEHNR and CDR2 FQNEAQ (reference sequence). The DNA of the CDR3 is TGTGCCAGCAGCTTTCCGTCCTGGGGAAGCGGCTACACCTTC. Protein: CASSFPSWGSGYTF.

This chain uses TRBV18 with TRBJ2-3; D is uncertain. Trimming stripped 3 bases from V and 2 bases from J, with 9 bases between. Germline CDR1 is KGHSH and CDR2 is LQKENI. This CDR3 has 14 residues. The CDR3: CASSPSRYTDTQYF. CDR3 bases: TGTGCCAGCTCACCTAGTCGCTACACAGATACGCAGTATTTT.

This chain uses TRBV6-5 with TRBJ1-4; unclear D gene. V gave up 5 bases and J gave up 13 bases, with 23 bases separating them. Per germline, CDR1 MNHEY and CDR2 SVGAGI. The CDR3 runs to 15 residues. The chain's CDR3 is CASSLGPGTRSVLFF. The DNA for the CDR3 is TGTGCCAGCAGTCTAGGGCCAGGCACCAGGAGTGTACTGTTTTTT.

V gene TRBV5-1 combines with J gene TRBJ2-7; D unclear. Trimming took 1 base from V and 2 from J, leaving 7 bases between them. The CDR3 runs 13 residues. From germline, CDR1 is SGHRS and CDR2 YFSETQ. Here the CDR3 DNA reads TGCGCCAGCAGCTTGAGCATAGCCTACGAGCAGTACTTC. Translation gives CASSLSIAYEQYF.

This chain connects TRBV5-6 to TRBJ1-1, with D possibly TRBD1 on 6 matching bases. Trimming left V 3 bases short and J 11 bases short, with 23 bases between. The CDR3 extends over 15 amino acids. CDR1 SGHDT and CDR2 YYEEEE come from the germline V gene. The CDR3 DNA is TGTGCCAGCAGCTCGCTGATAATCAACAGGGAAAGGGCTTTCTTT. As protein: CASSSLIINRERAFF.

Notes on this clone: Other nucleotide sequences from this sample produce the same CDR3. The rearrangement links TRBV4-3 to TRBJ1-1; TRBD1 agrees at 7 bases. The V gene's germline CDR1 is LGHNA and CDR2 YSLEER. V lost 3 bases to trimming and J lost 1 base; unmatched junction nucleotides: 2. The CDR3 spans 14 residues. The CDR3 region is CASSQAGGNTEAFF. The CDR3 DNA is TGCGCCAGCAGCCAGGCAGGGGGGAACACTGAAGCTTTCTTT.

The chain couples TRBV6-7 to TRBJ1-6; a weak D match, TRBD1 (6 bases). TRBV6-7 is an ORF; its function is uncertain. This CDR3 has 19 residues. V gave up 0 bases and J gave up 8 bases, with 23 bases separating them. The CDR3 protein is CASSYSRGGGKPQDSPLHF. In DNA, the CDR3 is TGTGCCAGCAGTTACTCGAGGGGAGGGGGAAAGCCCCAGGATTCACCCCTCCACTTT.

The rearrangement links TRBV7-3 to TRBJ2-1; the match to TRBD2 covers 9 bases. The J segment lost 1 base and the V segment lost 8 bases, leaving 9 bases of the junction unmatched. Germline V lookup: CDR1 SGHTA, CDR2 FQGTGA. This CDR3 has 16 residues. CDR3: CASGSSGVISYNEQFF. The CDR3 DNA reads as TGTGCCAGCGGGTCTAGCGGGGTTATATCCTACAATGAGCAGTTCTTC.